This TCR beta chain is from a study of blood T cell repertoires in COVID-19 (TCRdb year 2020). As for the study more broadly: Recovered participants in ImmuneRACE Cohort 3 were defined as having two consecutive negative NP/OP PCR tests, clearance from a healthcare professional, or resolution of symptoms. Samples covering the acute and convalescent phases of COVID-19 were provided by collaborators in the United States, Italy and Spain. The repertoires were made available in a free public database intended to serve as a resource for research on the immune response to SARS-CoV-2. The prospective study material was composed of cDNA or gDNA derived from T cells, B-cell-depleted T cells, or PBMCs. Where available, HLA class I and class II types were taken from metadata supplied by the sample provider and were not determined by assay-based typing. Sample metadata almost always included a de-identified subject ID, COVID-19 status, age in years and sex. Samples came from the ongoing ImmuneRACE study (first 160 participants) plus 1,254 subjects from 6 global collaborators. Subjects who had been exposed to COVID-19, were actively infected with it, or had recovered from it provided the deeply sampled blood TCRbeta repertoires that made up the dataset.

The research as a whole found: Clinical and demographic metadata were provided uncurated, with the amount varying by source and participant.

Comment on this clone: Its specific antigen is unknown. Per-base quality was not reported, and no clone a single base away is much larger than it.

The germline V gene encodes CDR1 MDHEN and CDR2 SYDVKM. The CDR3 runs 17 amino acids, cysteine and phenylalanine included. Only the CDR3 DNA is retained, 51 bases long and in frame from the first base. The junction carries 18 bases between V and J, which are trimmed by 3 bases and 3 bases respectively. TCRbeta CDR3 regions were amplified from genomic DNA using the immunoSEQ Assay, a bias-controlled multiplex PCR. Processing in the source paper ran as follows. The number of nucleated cells in each sample was estimated from the amplification of reference gene primers within the assay. Sequence reads were collapsed and filtered to measure the absolute abundance of every unique TCRbeta CDR3 rearrangement. For each sample, productive Simpson clonality was calculated by taking the square root of Simpson's diversity index across productive rearrangements. TCRdb stores this immuneACCESS table with in-frame sequences only. Part of the clones is absent; in the studies checked, under half of the shortfall reflects unresolved V genes, and no reason is known for the rest. V and J calls and clone size are given by that table; D and trimming were obtained from the DNA. Across this sample there are about 150,000 clones, with less than 80% seen only once. Together, the top ten hold around 19% of the sample.

Enrolling through a virtual design, the prospective study's participants ranged in age from roughly 18 to 89 years and lived across 24 United States geographic areas. To assign participants to cohorts, the prospective study relied on clinical history that participants themselves reported in a screening survey and a study questionnaire. In the prospective study, mobile phlebotomists collected whole blood, serum and a nasopharyngeal or oropharyngeal swab from each participant. Participants in the prospective study had the option to provide additional blood draws and questionnaires over an approximately 2-month period. Before DNA extraction, prospective study blood samples were shipped either frozen or at room temperature.

The chain is assembled from TRBV28 and TRBJ2-1, and perhaps TRBD2 as D gene, on 5 matching bases. Sequencing used PBMCs or T cells enriched from blood (not recorded which). This clonotype originated in an older woman in a cohort exposed to, infected with or recovered from COVID-19 (not recorded which). The CDR3 loop reads CASSFLARLTDYNEQFF. The nucleotides read TGTGCCAGCAGTTTCCTAGCCCGACTCACGGACTACAATGAGCAGTTCTTC.